This T cell receptor (beta chain) was identified in a study of monozygotic twins with inflammatory bowel disease. From germline, CDR1 is SEHNR and CDR2 FQNEAQ (reference sequence). The CDR3 runs 14 residues. UMIs containing a 6-nucleotide sample barcode were added via template switching. TCRdb re-called the 5' RACE reads and gives one entry per CDR3 protein, without DNA. The sample has approximately 400,000 distinct CDR3 sequences. With no T cell sorting beforehand, total RNA was isolated from whole blood. Details on this clonotype: What it binds is not known.

Study-level results: Relative to healthy twins, IBD patients had fewer clonotypes in common with others, a gap that was especially apparent with disease activity. Against healthy co-twins, IBD patients had lower TCRbeta diversity (measured by inverse Simpson).

Sequenced material: blood. This sequence was found in a human donor with ulcerative colitis or Crohn's disease, or a healthy co-twin of an affected twin (not recorded which). This chain joins TRBV7-9 and TRBJ1-1; TCRdb outputs TRBD1, but without DNA this stays unchecked. The CDR3 region is CASSGTGYHTEAFF.